These T cell receptor beta chains were read from a single sample in a study of blood T cell repertoires in COVID-19. TCRdb keeps only in-frame clones here, not all; method: immunoSEQ multiplex PCR. In the table there are about 500,000 clones, roughly nine tenths of which are singletons. The sample consisted of peripheral blood. The receptors originated from a man younger than 35 with COVID-19, enrolled during active disease. Both conserved end residues are part of each CDR3. Fields, in order: V gene, J gene, D gene, CDR3 protein. A D gene is named only where the DNA matches it firmly.

TRBV6-5	TRBJ1-1	NA	CASSYSSGGISEAFF
TRBV5-1	TRBJ2-3	NA	CASSLNPRQPDTQYF
TRBV7-2	TRBJ2-7	TRBD2	CASSLGLAGDGEQYF
TRBV7-9	TRBJ1-5	TRBD1	CAGDREGSNQPQHF
TRBV18	TRBJ2-4	TRBD2	CASSFAGTSGGAQNIQYF
TRBV5-4	TRBJ1-6	NA	CASSLDRHQNSPLHF
TRBV4-1	TRBJ2-1	TRBD2	CASSQELAGASNEQFF
TRBV19	TRBJ1-6	NA	CASSLVGGSGYNSPLHF
TRBV18	TRBJ1-1	TRBD1	CASSPDRVGTEAFF
TRBV19	TRBJ1-2	TRBD1	CASSAGTGGSYGYTF
TRBV18	TRBJ2-3	NA	CASLEQVSTDTQYF
TRBV19	TRBJ1-5	TRBD1	CASSRDRGSNQPQHF
TRBV7-9	TRBJ1-3	TRBD1	CASSSDWDSDSGNTIYF
TRBV6-5	TRBJ1-6	TRBD1	CASSYGDSSNSPLHF
TRBV13	TRBJ2-7	TRBD2	CASSYIAGGDYEQYF
TRBV27	TRBJ2-5	TRBD2	CASSSGGRETQYF
TRBV27	TRBJ2-5	TRBD1	CASSLGGQGETQYF
TRBV7-9	TRBJ1-2	NA	CASSLAAYYGYTF
TRBV5-4	TRBJ1-6	NA	CASSFTYYNSPLHF
TRBV30	TRBJ2-5	NA	CAWSAQETQYF
TRBV18	TRBJ1-2	NA	CASSGADLGYTF
TRBV18	TRBJ1-2	TRBD1	CASSPHRGRAIALIYGYTF